This TCR beta chain emerged from a study of blood T cell repertoires in COVID-19. Study background: COVID-19 samples, acute and convalescent, were from the United States, Italy and Spain. PBMCs, B-cell-depleted T cells, or T cells provided the cDNA or gDNA that made up the material.

This clone was observed at least ten times. The authors' processing: Quantification of nucleated cells was approximated via reference gene primer amplification. Measured with immunoSEQ multiplex PCR; TCRdb has only the in-frame clones, and not every one. V, J and clone size derive from that table, while D and trimming were established from the DNA sequence. Among 300,000 to 350,000 clones listed, about 90% were seen once. The CDR3 contains 16 residues. Germline V gene sequence: CDR1 ENHRY, CDR2 SYGVKD. With 3 bases removed from V and 0 bases from J, the gap between germline ends came to 12 bases. J is TRBJ1-3 and V is TRBV10-3; D is possibly TRBD1 (6 bases). Sequencing was done on a sample of peripheral blood. This sequence was found in a man between 18 and 29 years old with active or convalescent COVID-19. The CDR3 reads CAISDPTGHSGNTIYF. CDR3 nucleotides: TGTGCCATCAGTGACCCGACAGGACACTCTGGAAACACCATATATTTT.